The 25 T cell receptor beta chains below come from one sample, sequenced in a study of shared clonotypes between healthy human individuals. Assay: immunoSEQ multiplex PCR; the TCRdb copy retains only in-frame clones and omits some. The sample yields under 600,000 clones, 75% to 80% seen once. Input material: PBMCs. The source is a woman between 35 and 50 years old in good health. Some clones in this sample may be carry-over from other donors' samples.

The V gene is TRBV6-4, the J gene TRBJ2-1; 7 bases agree with TRBD2. CDR1 is MRHNA, CDR2 SNTAGT, per germline. This CDR3 has 16 amino acids. With V trimmed by 5 bases and J by 3 bases, 10 bases remained unmatched. CDR3 nucleotides: TGTGCCAGCAGTTCTGGTGCTAGCGGCGTCTACAATGAGCAGTTCTTC. Encoded protein: CASSSGASGVYNEQFF.

A remark on this clone: A read error likely explains this, since a far larger clone differs by one base. J is TRBJ1-1 and V is TRBV27, with D maybe TRBD1 (5 bases). V dropped 4 bases and J dropped 1 base, with 16 bases sitting between them. The V gene's germline CDR1 is MNHEY and CDR2 SMNVEV (reference sequence). The CDR3 extends over 16 amino acids. The CDR3 here is CASSSPYRWQNTEAFF. Written as DNA, the CDR3 is TGTGCCAGCAGTTCCCCCTACAGGTGGCAGAACACTGAAGCTTTCTTT.

The CDR3 bases are TGTGCCAGCAGCTTAGGTTACCTCTATGGCTACACCTTC. It specifies CASSLGYLYGYTF. This chain joins TRBV7-2 and TRBJ1-2; D remains unclear. Germline V gene sequence: CDR1 SGHTA, CDR2 FQGNSA. The CDR3 covers 13 residues. Trimming removed 1 base at V and 4 bases at J, with 7 bases between.

V gene TRBV9 combines with J gene TRBJ2-7, with 9 nucleotides matching TRBD1. V shed 3 bases, J shed 3 bases, and the junction held 7 bases outside the gene matches. CDR1 is SGDLS, CDR2 YYNGEE, per germline. This CDR3 has 15 amino acids. For the CDR3, the DNA is TGTGCCAGCAGCGCCGGGACAGGGACAGTCTACGAGCAGTACTTC. Its translation is CASSAGTGTVYEQYF.

The V call is TRBV28, the J call TRBJ1-4; D is uncertain. The CDR3 runs to 14 residues. Germline assignment: CDR1 MDHEN and CDR2 SYDVKM. V lost 6 bases, J lost 4 bases, and 12 bases lay in between. The CDR3 sequence is CASRYKVVNEKLFF. CDR3 DNA: TGTGCCAGCAGGTATAAGGTGGTTAATGAAAAACTGTTTTTT.

This chain uses TRBV18 with TRBJ2-7; D is tentatively TRBD1 or TRBD2 (5 bases each). The CDR3 contains 16 residues. The germline gives CDR1 KGHSH, CDR2 LQKENI. Trimming removed 6 bases from V and 3 bases from J, with 21 bases in between. The chain's CDR3 is CASSRGKGLVVYEQYF. The CDR3 DNA sequence: TGTGCCAGCTCTCGGGGCAAGGGCCTAGTTGTCTACGAGCAGTACTTC.

The V call is TRBV10-3, the J call TRBJ2-1, with D perhaps TRBD1 or TRBD2 (5 bases each). The germline V gene encodes CDR1 ENHRY and CDR2 SYGVKD. The CDR3 loop spans 15 amino acids. Trimming removed 2 bases from V and 6 bases from J, with 14 bases in between. CDR3: CAISETRGQGNEQFF. The CDR3 bases are TGTGCCATCAGTGAGACCCGGGGCCAGGGCAATGAGCAGTTCTTC.

Notes on this clone: Other nucleotide sequences in the sample specify the same CDR3. J is TRBJ1-3 and V is TRBV11-2, with D possibly matching TRBD1 (5 bases). This CDR3 has 14 amino acids. Trimming removed 1 base at V and 4 bases at J, with 8 bases between. Germline V lookup: CDR1 SGHAT, CDR2 FQNNGV. Here the CDR3 DNA reads TGTGCCAGCAGCTTAGCAGGGAGCGGAAACACCATATATTTT. Translating it yields CASSLAGSGNTIYF.

Points on this clone: A far larger clone is one nucleotide away, so this likely arose from a read error. The chain employs TRBV19 and TRBJ1-3; D is unresolved. V lost 10 bases, J lost 0 bases, and 25 bases lay in between. The CDR3 runs to 18 residues. CDR1 and CDR2 (germline): LNHDA, SQIVND (reference sequence). The CDR3 bases are TGTGCCACCCGCCTGGGAGGCGGACTCCGAAGCTCTGGAAACACCATATATTTT. Encoded protein: CATRLGGGLRSSGNTIYF.

The rearrangement uses TRBV29-1 and TRBJ2-7; D remains unclear. CDR1 and CDR2 (germline): SQVTM, ANQGSEA. The CDR3 totals 13 residues. Between the trimmed V and J ends, which lost 6 bases and 6 bases, there was a span of 18 bases. CDR3 sequence: CSVVGPGLSEQYF. In nucleotides, the CDR3 is TGCAGCGTGGTCGGCCCTGGGCTCTCCGAGCAGTACTTC.

A remark on this clone: A much larger clone lies a single base off, so this may be a read error. Other nucleotide sequences from this sample produce the same CDR3. Written as DNA, the CDR3 is TGTGCCAGCCTCGGGCAGGGGAACACCGGGGAGCTGTTTTTT. Its protein product is CASLGQGNTGELFF. The genes are TRBV25-1 and TRBJ2-2; perhaps TRBD1 as D (5 bases). CDR3 size: 14 residues. The V and J ends lost 8 bases and 1 base respectively, with 11 bases between them. Germline CDR1 reads MGHDK; CDR2 reads SYGVNS.

V is TRBV29-1 and J is TRBJ2-1, with 7 bases identical to TRBD1. The CDR3 sequence is 13 residues long. Germline V lookup: CDR1 SQVTM, CDR2 ANQGSEA. J gave up 9 bases and V 3 bases, and 8 bases lay outside the gene matches. The CDR3, as DNA: TGCAGCGTTGACCTGACAGGGAATGCTGAGCAGTTCTTC. The encoded protein is CSVDLTGNAEQFF.

The rearrangement uses TRBV29-1 and TRBJ2-3; D gene unclear. V gave up 7 bases and J gave up 3 bases, with 11 bases separating them. The germline V gene encodes CDR1 SQVTM and CDR2 ANQGSEA. The CDR3 runs to 12 residues. CDR3 nucleotide sequence: TGCAGCGGGGGTGTCATTACAGATACGCAGTATTTT. Translation: CSGGVITDTQYF.

The CDR3 coding sequence is TGTGCCAGTAGTATCCCAACAGGGAATCAGCCCCAGCATTTT. Residues: CASSIPTGNQPQHF. This chain connects TRBV19 to TRBJ1-5, with D perhaps TRBD1 (6 bases). This CDR3 is 14 amino acids long. Germline V lookup: CDR1 LNHDA, CDR2 SQIVND (reference sequence). Trimming took off 3 bases at V and 4 bases at J, with 10 bases between the two ends. Full variable domain (remainder filled in from reference TRBV19 and TRBJ1-5): DGGITQSPKYLFRKEGQNVTLSCEQNLNHDAMYWYRQDPGQGLRLIYYSQIVNDFQKGDIAEGYSVSREKKESFPLTVTSAQKNPTAFYLCASSIPTGNQPQHFGDGTRLSIL.

A few counts support this clone. This chain uses TRBV7-9 with TRBJ2-3; D ambiguous. Germline CDR1 SEHNR, CDR2 FQNEAQ (reference sequence). The CDR3 spans 13 residues. V lost 4 bases and J lost 1, with 6 bases in between. The CDR3, as DNA: TGTGCCAGCAGCTATGGGGGCACAGATACGCAGTATTTT. As protein: CASSYGGTDTQYF. The full variable domain, completed using reference TRBV7-9 and TRBJ2-3, is DTGVSQNPRHKITKRGQNVTFRCDPISEHNRLYWYRQTLGQGPEFLTYFQNEAQLEKSRLLSDRFSAERPKGSFSTLEIQRTEQGDSAMYLCASSYGGTDTQYFGPGTRLTVL.

The sample holds a few counts of this clone. This sequence joins TRBV15 and TRBJ2-1; possibly TRBD1 or TRBD2 for D (5 bases each). The V end was cut by 1 base, the J end by 5 bases, with 12 bases between. The germline gives CDR1 LNHNV, CDR2 YYDKDF (reference sequence). CDR3 size: 15 residues. This CDR3 is CATSRGGTPDNEQFF. The CDR3 DNA sequence: TGTGCCACCAGCAGAGGGGGGACGCCAGACAATGAGCAGTTCTTC.

Remarks on this clone: The sample carries other DNA sequences with the same CDR3. This sequence joins TRBV28 and TRBJ1-4; 9 positions match TRBD1. V gave up 6 bases and J gave up 5 bases; unmatched junction bases: 7. Germline CDR1 MDHEN, CDR2 SYDVKM. This CDR3 is built from 15 residues. CDR3 loop: CASSPPGQGNEKLFF. The CDR3 DNA reads as TGTGCCAGCAGCCCGCCGGGACAGGGAAATGAAAAACTGTTTTTT. The entire variable domain, with the rest obtained from reference TRBV28 and TRBJ1-4, is as follows: DVKVTQSSRYLVKRTGEKVFLECVQDMDHENMFWYRQDPGLGLRLIYFSYDVKMKEKGDIPEGYSVSREKKERFSLILESASTNQTSMYLCASSPPGQGNEKLFFGSGTQLSVL.

The CDR3 protein is CSVEDRGGTDTQYF. The CDR3 nucleotides read TGCAGCGTTGAAGACCGAGGGGGAACAGATACGCAGTATTTT. This chain links TRBV29-1 with TRBJ2-3; weak D call: TRBD1 (6 bases). Germline CDR1 is SQVTM and CDR2 is ANQGSEA. V lost 0 bases and J lost 3, with 10 bases in between. This CDR3 is built from 14 residues.

The CDR3 DNA reads as TGTGCCAGCAGCTTCAGGCCTTTGATGCTCAATGAGCAGTTCTTC. Its protein product is CASSFRPLMLNEQFF. The chain has TRBV7-2 and TRBJ2-1; D gene uncertain. The CDR3 extends over 15 amino acids. Trimming pared 3 bases from V and 6 bases from J, leaving 15 bases between. Germline V gene data show CDR1 as SGHTA and CDR2 as FQGNSA.

This clone was seen only once. The rearrangement uses TRBV4-2 and TRBJ2-1; D is possibly TRBD2 (5 bases). The CDR3 contains 15 residues. With 1 base removed from V and 8 bases from J, the gap between germline ends came to 15 bases. The V gene's germline CDR1 is LGHNA and CDR2 YNFKEQ. CDR3: CASSQAAEEVYEQFF. CDR3 DNA sequence: TGTGCCAGCAGCCAAGCGGCGGAGGAGGTGTATGAGCAGTTCTTC.

The V gene is TRBV29-1, the J gene TRBJ2-5; D gene ambiguous. Germline assignment: CDR1 SQVTM and CDR2 ANQGSEA. This CDR3 comprises 12 residues. Trimming removed 4 bases at V and 5 bases at J, with 11 bases between. DNA of the CDR3: TGCAGCGTTGTAACCCTATATGAGACCCAGTACTTC. This sequence encodes CSVVTLYETQYF.

The chain combines TRBV7-8 with TRBJ2-5, with 12 bases identical to TRBD2. CDR1 and CDR2 from the germline V gene are SGHVS and FQNEAQ. CDR3 length: 16 residues. Losses at the gene ends were 4 bases for V and 4 bases for J; bases not matched to a gene: 7. CDR3 sequence reads: CASSYGLAGTGETQYF. In nucleotides, the CDR3 is TGTGCCAGCAGCTACGGACTAGCGGGAACTGGAGAGACCCAGTACTTC.

This clone has only one observation. The chain links TRBV10-3 to TRBJ1-1, with D unclear. V lost 0 bases, J lost 4 bases, and 9 bases lay in between. Germline values: CDR1 ENHRY, CDR2 SYGVKD. The CDR3 totals 14 residues. The CDR3 DNA is TGTGCCATCAGTGAGTCAGCTTTGGCCACTGAAGCTTTCTTT. Its translation is CAISESALATEAFF.

With respect to this clone: The same CDR3 can be traced to other DNA sequences in this sample. V usage is TRBV28 and J usage is TRBJ1-1, with 7 positions matching TRBD1. The CDR3 totals 13 residues. V shed 3 bases and J 3 bases; nucleotides not matched to a gene: 1. The germline V gene has CDR1 MDHEN and CDR2 SYDVKM. Here the CDR3 DNA reads TGTGCCAGCAGTTTTCAGGGGGACACTGAAGCTTTCTTT. Its protein product is CASSFQGDTEAFF.

This clone was recorded once. J is TRBJ2-5 and V is TRBV7-2, with TRBD2 identical over 11 bases. The end of the DNA is better explained by TRBJ2-7, so the J call may be wrong. Germline V gene lookup returns CDR1 SGHTA and CDR2 FQGNSA. There are 15 residues in the CDR3. The CDR3 sequence is CASSLGGLAAYEQYF. Written as DNA, the CDR3 is TGTGCCAGCAGCTTAGGGGGACTAGCGGCCTACGAGCAGTACTTC.